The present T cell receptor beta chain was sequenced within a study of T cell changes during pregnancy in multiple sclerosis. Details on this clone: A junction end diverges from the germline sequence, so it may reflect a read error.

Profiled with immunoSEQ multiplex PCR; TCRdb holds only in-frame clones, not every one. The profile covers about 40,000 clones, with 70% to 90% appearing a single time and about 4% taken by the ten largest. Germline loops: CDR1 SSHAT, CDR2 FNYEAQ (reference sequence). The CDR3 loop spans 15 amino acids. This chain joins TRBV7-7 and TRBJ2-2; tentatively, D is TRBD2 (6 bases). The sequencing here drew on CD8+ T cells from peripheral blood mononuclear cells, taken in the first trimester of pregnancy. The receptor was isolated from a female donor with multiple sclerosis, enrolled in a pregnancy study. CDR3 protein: CASTSGLPGGGELFF. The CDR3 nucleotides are TGTGCTAGCACCTCTGGGCTCCCCGGGGGCGGGGAGCTGTTTTTT.